This is a list of T cell receptor beta chains from one sample in a study of post-analysis software for immune sequencing data. TCRdb ran MiXCR on the PCR reads and lists one entry per CDR3 protein. The repertoire consists of some 370,000 distinct CDR3 sequences, with 30% to 45% occurring once and the leading ten covering 13%. The sequenced sample consisted of blood. The origin of the receptors is a girl aged 5 to 17 with multiple sclerosis. The CDR3 runs from the conserved cysteine through the conserved F or W. A D gene is named only where the DNA matches it firmly. Clone size is not always given. Where it is, it says once, few, many or a class for expanded clones.

TRBV7-3,15,-,TRBD2,TRBJ2-3,TGTGCCAGCAGCTTTACTAGCGGGGGGTCTAATACGCAGTATTTT,CASSFTSGGSNTQYF
TRBV11-2,15,-,-,TRBJ1-4,TGTGCCAGCAGCTTAATTTGGGGGACCTCGAAAAAACTGTTTTTT,CASSLIWGTSKKLFF
TRBV3-1,12,many,-,TRBJ2-3,TGCGCCAGCAGCCGGTCCACAGATACGCAGTATTTT,CASSRSTDTQYF
TRBV29-1,11,-,-,TRBJ1-2,TGCAGCGTTGGCATGGGCTATGGCTACACCTTC,CSVGMGYGYTF
TRBV7-2,15,few,TRBD1,TRBJ1-2,TGTGCCAGCAGCACACGACAGGGGAACATCTATGGCTACACCTTC,CASSTRQGNIYGYTF
TRBV12-3/TRBV12-4,15,-,TRBD1,TRBJ1-5,TGTGCCAGCAAAGGACAGGGACGTATAGGACAGCCCCAGCATTTT,CASKGQGRIGQPQHF
TRBV7-8,15,-,TRBD1,TRBJ1-2,TGTGCCAGCAGCTTCCAGCGACAGGGGGCAAAAGGCTACACCTTC,CASSFQRQGAKGYTF
TRBV6-1,13,-,TRBD1,TRBJ1-2,TGTGCCAGCAGAGCACAGGGGCGGAATGGCTACACCTTC,CASRAQGRNGYTF
TRBV20-1,15,few,-,TRBJ2-7,TGCAGTGCCACGGGACCTCTCGCCCCGTCCTACGAGCAGTACTTC,CSATGPLAPSYEQYF
TRBV28,16,-,-,TRBJ2-1,TGTGCCAGCAGTACTCCCCGGGGTGGCCTTCTCAATGAGCAGTTCTTC,CASSTPRGGLLNEQFF
TRBV7-9,17,-,TRBD1,TRBJ1-1,TGTGCCAGCATCCACCGGGACAGGGGGCGGATACAGACTGAAGCTTTCTTT,CASIHRDRGRIQTEAFF
TRBV14,18,-,-,TRBJ2-3,TGTGCCAGCAGCCAGCCCTCCCTTCTAGCGCCGAGCACAGATACGCAGTATTTT,CASSQPSLLAPSTDTQYF
TRBV4-1,15,-,-,TRBJ1-1,TGCGCCAGCAGCCAAGATGGGGGCGCCGACACTGAAGCTTTCTTT,CASSQDGGADTEAFF
TRBV6-2/TRBV6-3,15,few,-,TRBJ2-7,TGTGCCAGCCCGCCGGGGGTACCCTACTCCTACGAGCAGTACTTC,CASPPGVPYSYEQYF
TRBV27,15,-,-,TRBJ2-7,TGTGCCAGCAGTCGGGCGCAGCTCCGTGGGAACGAGCAGTACTTC,CASSRAQLRGNEQYF
TRBV5-1,17,-,-,TRBJ2-3,TGCGCCAGCAGCCCTAGAATGTTAGAGGATGGCGCAGATACGCAGTATTTT,CASSPRMLEDGADTQYF
TRBV11-2,14,few,-,TRBJ2-7,TGTGCCAGCAGCTCACGGGGCAGGGGCTACGAGCAGTACTTC,CASSSRGRGYEQYF
TRBV7-9,14,once,-,TRBJ1-2,TGTGCCAGCAGCCCAGCCGGAATAAACTATGGCTACACCTTC,CASSPAGINYGYTF
TRBV7-9,14,-,TRBD1,TRBJ1-2,TGTGCCAGCAGCCCTAGACAGGGAGTGTATGGCTACACCTTC,CASSPRQGVYGYTF
TRBV19,15,-,TRBD1,TRBJ2-3,TGTGCCAGTAGTCTCCGACAGGGTGACACAGATACGCAGTATTTT,CASSLRQGDTDTQYF
TRBV20-1,13,few,-,TRBJ2-1,TGCAGTGCCCTCGGAGGGTCCTACAATGAGCAGTTCTTC,CSALGGSYNEQFF
TRBV5-1,15,-,TRBD2,TRBJ2-1,TGCGCCAGCAGCGTCACTAGCGGGGGACGGGGTGAGCAGTTCTTC,CASSVTSGGRGEQFF
TRBV5-6,14,-,-,TRBJ1-1,TGTGCCAGCAGCGGGACGGGGGCGTACACTGAAGCTTTCTTT,CASSGTGAYTEAFF
TRBV6-6,15,few,-,TRBJ2-7,TGTGCCAGCAGTCTCCGACAGGTTATACCCTACGAGCAGTACTTC,CASSLRQVIPYEQYF
TRBV5-1,16,-,-,TRBJ2-6,TGCGCCAGCAGCTTGGGAGGGGGGGATAGGGCCAACGTCCTGACTTTC,CASSLGGGDRANVLTF
TRBV10-3,12,few,-,TRBJ1-6,TGTGCCATCAGTGAGCAGAATTCACCCCTCCACTTT,CAISEQNSPLHF
TRBV12-3/TRBV12-4,14,-,TRBD2,TRBJ2-7,TGTGCCAGCAGTTCTCAGGGACTAGCGGACGAGCAGTACTTC,CASSSQGLADEQYF
TRBV20-1,15,-,TRBD2,TRBJ2-1,TGCAGTGCAGGGCTAGCGGGGGGCCCCCTGGCTGAGCAGTTCTTC,CSAGLAGGPLAEQFF
TRBV5-1,16,-,-,TRBJ2-1,TGCGCCAGCAGCTTTGAAGCTAGGAGCTCCTACAATGAGCAGTTCTTC,CASSFEARSSYNEQFF
TRBV9,13,few,-,TRBJ2-5,TGTGCCAGCAGCGTATCAGTTCAAGAGACCCAGTACTTC,CASSVSVQETQYF
TRBV29-1,12,-,TRBD1,TRBJ2-4,TGCGGCGTTGCGGACAGGGGGAGTGAGCAGTACTTC,CGVADRGSEQYF
TRBV5-6,16,few,TRBD1,TRBJ1-5,TGTGCCAGCAGCTTGGAGGGGGCGCGCAGCAATCAGCCCCAGCATTTT,CASSLEGARSNQPQHF
TRBV25-1,15,few,-,TRBJ2-3,TGTGCCAGCAGCCCCACTTGGTTCGGGACAAATACGCAGTATTTT,CASSPTWFGTNTQYF
TRBV20-1,15,-,-,TRBJ2-1,TGCAGTGCTACCCAAAGAAACACCCCTCCTAATGAGCAGTTCTTC,CSATQRNTPPNEQFF
TRBV4-2,16,many,TRBD2,TRBJ2-3,TGTGCCAGCAGCCGAGGGACTAGCGAGAGCACAGATACGCAGTATTTT,CASSRGTSESTDTQYF
TRBV6-1,15,few,-,TRBJ2-1,TGTGCCAGCAGTGAAGCGCTTGGAGGGGTCGGGGAGCAGTTCTTC,CASSEALGGVGEQFF
TRBV20-1,12,-,-,TRBJ1-2,TGCAGTGCCAGGGGCCTAACTTATGGCTACACCTTC,CSARGLTYGYTF
TRBV7-9,14,few,TRBD2,TRBJ2-5,TGTGCCAGCAGCTTAGCGGGACTAGACGGGGAGCAGTACTTC,CASSLAGLDGEQYF
TRBV11-2,17,-,-,TRBJ2-3,TGTGCCAGCAGCCCAGGGCGGGGTCGGGGCCGGGGGGATACGCAGTATTTT,CASSPGRGRGRGDTQYF